These 5 T cell receptor beta chains came from one sample sequenced in a study of blood T cell repertoires in COVID-19. The method was immunoSEQ multiplex PCR; TCRdb's version includes in-frame clones alone and lacks a portion of them. The sample contains a few hundred thousand clones, around 87% of which appear only once. The sequencing input was PBMCs or T cells enriched from blood (not recorded which). The receptors derive from a man aged 25 to 40 who had recovered from COVID-19.

The CDR3 here is CASSQEAGDQFF. The DNA for the CDR3 is TGCGCCAGCAGCCAAGAGGCAGGGGATCAGTTCTTC. This chain joins TRBV4-1 and TRBJ2-1; D possibly corresponds to TRBD1 (6 bases). Germline V gene data show CDR1 as MGHRA and CDR2 as YSYEKL. Trimming removed 0 bases at V and 13 bases at J, with 10 bases between. The CDR3 is 12 amino acids.

The rearrangement uses TRBV5-1 and TRBJ2-5; tentative D call: TRBD2 (5 bases). Trimming removed 0 bases from V and 2 bases from J, with 8 bases in between. Germline CDR1 reads SGHRS; CDR2 reads YFSETQ. This CDR3 comprises 14 residues. The CDR3 DNA reads TGCGCCAGCAGCTTGGGAGGGTCACAAGAGACCCAGTACTTC. Amino acids: CASSLGGSQETQYF.

This clone occurred a few times. J is TRBJ2-1 and V is TRBV24-1; D possibly corresponds to TRBD1 (6 bases). Trimming stripped 4 bases from V and 3 bases from J, with 6 bases between. This CDR3 comprises 13 residues. Germline CDR1 is KGHDR and CDR2 is SFDVKD. The CDR3 DNA reads TGTGCCACCAGTGAACAGGGCTACAATGAGCAGTTCTTC. Translating it yields CATSEQGYNEQFF.

The J gene is TRBJ2-1, the V gene TRBV27; 7 nucleotides line up with TRBD1. Looked up from germline, CDR1 is MNHEY and CDR2 is SMNVEV (reference sequence). The length of the CDR3 is 14 residues. J was trimmed by 2 bases and V by 8 bases; bases with no gene match: 6. CDR3 DNA sequence: TGTGCCAGCGTCCGGCAGGGGGCCTACAATGAGCAGTTCTTC. This encodes CASVRQGAYNEQFF.

This chain joins TRBV19 and TRBJ1-1; the match to TRBD1 covers 7 bases. This CDR3 is 14 amino acids long. V gave up 4 bases and J gave up 4 bases; unmatched junction bases: 6. CDR1 and CDR2 from the germline V gene are LNHDA and SQIVND (reference sequence). The DNA of the CDR3 is TGTGCCAGTAGTAGGGGACAGTTCGGCACTGAAGCTTTCTTT. It specifies CASSRGQFGTEAFF.